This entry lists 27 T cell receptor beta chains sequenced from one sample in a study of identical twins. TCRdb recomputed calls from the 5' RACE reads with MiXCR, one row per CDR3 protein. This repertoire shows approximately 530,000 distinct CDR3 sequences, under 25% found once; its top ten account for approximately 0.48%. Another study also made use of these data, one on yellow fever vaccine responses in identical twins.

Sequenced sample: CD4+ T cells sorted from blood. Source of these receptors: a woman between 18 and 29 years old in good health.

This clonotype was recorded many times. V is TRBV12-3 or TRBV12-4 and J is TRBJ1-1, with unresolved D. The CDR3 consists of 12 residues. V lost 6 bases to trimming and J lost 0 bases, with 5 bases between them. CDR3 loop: CASRPLNTEAFF. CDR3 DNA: TGTGCCAGCAGACCGTTGAACACTGAAGCTTTCTTT.

The CDR3 nucleotides read TGTGCCAGCAGCCCACAATCGGTGGGGACTGAAGCTTTCTTT. It specifies CASSPQSVGTEAFF. V usage is TRBV7-9 and J usage is TRBJ1-1; no clear D gene. CDR1 and CDR2 from the germline V gene are SEHNR and FQNEAQ (reference sequence). The V end lost 5 bases, the J end lost 5 bases, and 15 bases lay between the germline ends. The CDR3 runs 14 residues.

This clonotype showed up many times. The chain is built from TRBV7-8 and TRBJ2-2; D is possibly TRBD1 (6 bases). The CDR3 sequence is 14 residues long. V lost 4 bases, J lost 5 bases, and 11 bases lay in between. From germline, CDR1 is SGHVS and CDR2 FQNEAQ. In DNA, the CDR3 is TGTGCCAGCAGCTACCTTAGGGGGACCGGGGAGCTGTTTTTT. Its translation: CASSYLRGTGELFF. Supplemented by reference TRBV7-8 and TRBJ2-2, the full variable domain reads GAGVSQSPRYKVAKRGQDVALRCDPISGHVSLFWYQQALGQGPEFLTYFQNEAQLDKSGLPSDRFFAERPEGSVSTLKIQRTQQEDSAVYLCASSYLRGTGELFFGEGSRLTVL.

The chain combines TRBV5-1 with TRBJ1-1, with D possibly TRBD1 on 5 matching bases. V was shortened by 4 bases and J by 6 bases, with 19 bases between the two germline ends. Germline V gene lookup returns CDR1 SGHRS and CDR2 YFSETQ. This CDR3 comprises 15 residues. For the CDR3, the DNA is TGCGCCAGCAGCGAGAACCGACAGTCATGGGCTGAAGCTTTCTTT. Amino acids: CASSENRQSWAEAFF.

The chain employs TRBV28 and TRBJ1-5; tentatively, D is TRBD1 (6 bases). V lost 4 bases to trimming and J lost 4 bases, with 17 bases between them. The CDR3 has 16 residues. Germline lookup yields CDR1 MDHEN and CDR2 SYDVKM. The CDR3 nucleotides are TGTGCCAGCAGTTCATACCGGACAGTCTCTAATCAGCCCCAGCATTTT. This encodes CASSSYRTVSNQPQHF. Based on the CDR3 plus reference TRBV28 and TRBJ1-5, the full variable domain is DVKVTQSSRYLVKRTGEKVFLECVQDMDHENMFWYRQDPGLGLRLIYFSYDVKMKEKGDIPEGYSVSREKKERFSLILESASTNQTSMYLCASSSYRTVSNQPQHFGDGTRLSIL.

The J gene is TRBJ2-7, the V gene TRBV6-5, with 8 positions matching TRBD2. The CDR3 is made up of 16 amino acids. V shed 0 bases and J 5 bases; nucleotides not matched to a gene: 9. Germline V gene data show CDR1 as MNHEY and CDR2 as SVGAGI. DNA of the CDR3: TGTGCCAGCAGTTACTCGAGCGGGAGTAAAAGCCACGAGCAGTACTTC. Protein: CASSYSSGSKSHEQYF.

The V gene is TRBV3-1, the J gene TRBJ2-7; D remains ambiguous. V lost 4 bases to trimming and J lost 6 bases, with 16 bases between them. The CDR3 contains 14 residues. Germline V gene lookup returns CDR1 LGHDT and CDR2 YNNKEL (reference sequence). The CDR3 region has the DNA TGTGCCAGCAGCCCTGGCTGGCTGCCTCTCGAGCAGTACTTC. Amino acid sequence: CASSPGWLPLEQYF.

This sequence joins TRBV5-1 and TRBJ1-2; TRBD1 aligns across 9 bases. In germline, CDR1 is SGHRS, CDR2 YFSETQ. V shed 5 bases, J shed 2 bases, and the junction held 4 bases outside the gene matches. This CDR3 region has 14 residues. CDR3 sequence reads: CASRIGQGNYGYTF. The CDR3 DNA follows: TGCGCCAGCAGGATCGGACAGGGGAACTATGGCTACACCTTC.

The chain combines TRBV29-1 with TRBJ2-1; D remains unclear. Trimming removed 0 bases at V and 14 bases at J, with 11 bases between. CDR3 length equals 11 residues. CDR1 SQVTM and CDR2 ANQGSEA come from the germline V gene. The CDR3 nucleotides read TGCAGCGTTGAAGATTTTGCCGGTGAGTTCTTC. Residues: CSVEDFAGEFF.

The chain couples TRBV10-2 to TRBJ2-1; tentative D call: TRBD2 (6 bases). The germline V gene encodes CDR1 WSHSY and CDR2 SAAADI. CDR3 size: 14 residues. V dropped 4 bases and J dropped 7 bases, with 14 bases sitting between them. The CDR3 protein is CASSGYQTSNEQFF. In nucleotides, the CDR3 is TGCGCCAGCAGTGGGTACCAGACTAGTAATGAGCAGTTCTTC.

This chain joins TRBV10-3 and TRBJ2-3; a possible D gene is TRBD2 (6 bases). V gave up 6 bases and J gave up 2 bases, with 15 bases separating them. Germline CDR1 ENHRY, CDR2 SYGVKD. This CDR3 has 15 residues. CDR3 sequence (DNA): TGTGCCATCAGGGGAACCACTAGCCCCACAGATACGCAGTATTTT. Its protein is CAIRGTTSPTDTQYF.

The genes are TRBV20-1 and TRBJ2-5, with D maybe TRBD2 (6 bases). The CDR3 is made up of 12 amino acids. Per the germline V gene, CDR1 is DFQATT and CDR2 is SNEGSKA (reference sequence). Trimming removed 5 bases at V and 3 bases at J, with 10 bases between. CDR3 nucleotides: TGCAGTGCTTACGGCGGGGAAGAGACCCAGTACTTC. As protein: CSAYGGEETQYF.

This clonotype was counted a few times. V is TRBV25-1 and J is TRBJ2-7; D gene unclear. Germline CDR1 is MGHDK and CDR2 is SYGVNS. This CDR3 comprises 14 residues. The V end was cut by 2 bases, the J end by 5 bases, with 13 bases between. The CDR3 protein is CASSEERPADEQYV. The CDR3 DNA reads TGTGCCAGCAGTGAAGAACGGCCGGCGGACGAGCAGTACGTC.

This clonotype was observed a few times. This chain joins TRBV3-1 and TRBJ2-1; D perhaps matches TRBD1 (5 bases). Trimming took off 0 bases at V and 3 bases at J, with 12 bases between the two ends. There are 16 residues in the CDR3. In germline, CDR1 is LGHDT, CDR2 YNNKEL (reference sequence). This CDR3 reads CASSQDGVGVYNEQFF. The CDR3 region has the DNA TGTGCCAGCAGCCAAGATGGCGTAGGGGTCTACAATGAGCAGTTCTTC.

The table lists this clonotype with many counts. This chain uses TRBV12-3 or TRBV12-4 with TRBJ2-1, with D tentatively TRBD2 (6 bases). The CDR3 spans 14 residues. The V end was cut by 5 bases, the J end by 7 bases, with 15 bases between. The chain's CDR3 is CASSNGLALNEQFF. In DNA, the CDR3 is TGTGCCAGCAGTAACGGTCTAGCGCTAAATGAGCAGTTCTTC.

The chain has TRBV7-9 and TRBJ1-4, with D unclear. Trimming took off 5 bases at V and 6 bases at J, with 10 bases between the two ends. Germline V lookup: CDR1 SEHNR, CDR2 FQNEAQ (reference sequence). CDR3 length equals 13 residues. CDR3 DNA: TGTGCCAGCAGCGACCGGGAGGATGAAAAACTGTTTTTT. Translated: CASSDREDEKLFF.

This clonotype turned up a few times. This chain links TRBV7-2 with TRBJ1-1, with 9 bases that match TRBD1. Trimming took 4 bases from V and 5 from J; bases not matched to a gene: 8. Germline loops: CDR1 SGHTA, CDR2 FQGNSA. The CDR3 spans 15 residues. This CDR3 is CASSSLTGGRTEAFF. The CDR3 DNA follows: TGTGCCAGCAGCTCCCTAACAGGGGGCAGAACTGAAGCTTTCTTT.

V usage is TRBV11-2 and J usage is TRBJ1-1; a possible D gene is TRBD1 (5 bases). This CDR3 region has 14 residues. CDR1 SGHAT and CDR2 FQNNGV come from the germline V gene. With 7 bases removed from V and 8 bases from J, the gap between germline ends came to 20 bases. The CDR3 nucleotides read TGTGCCAGCAAACCCGCCGCGGGGCCCAGCGAAGCTTTCTTT. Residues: CASKPAAGPSEAFF. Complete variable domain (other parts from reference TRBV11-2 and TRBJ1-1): EAGVAQSPRYKIIEKRQSVAFWCNPISGHATLYWYQQILGQGPKLLIQFQNNGVVDDSQLPKDRFSAERLKGVDSTLKIQPAKLEDSAVYLCASKPAAGPSEAFFGQGTRLTVV.

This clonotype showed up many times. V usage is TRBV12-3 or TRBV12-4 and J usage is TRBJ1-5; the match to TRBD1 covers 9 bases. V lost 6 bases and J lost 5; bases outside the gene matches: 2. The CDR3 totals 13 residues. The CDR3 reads CASRGQGDQPQHF. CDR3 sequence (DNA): TGTGCCAGCAGGGGACAGGGCGATCAGCCCCAGCATTTT.

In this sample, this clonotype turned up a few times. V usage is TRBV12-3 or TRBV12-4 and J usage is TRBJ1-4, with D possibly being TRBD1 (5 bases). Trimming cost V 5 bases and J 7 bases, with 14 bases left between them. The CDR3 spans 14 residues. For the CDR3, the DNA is TGTGCCAGCAGTCCCGAGTGGGGGGGTGAAAAACTGTTTTTT. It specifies CASSPEWGGEKLFF.

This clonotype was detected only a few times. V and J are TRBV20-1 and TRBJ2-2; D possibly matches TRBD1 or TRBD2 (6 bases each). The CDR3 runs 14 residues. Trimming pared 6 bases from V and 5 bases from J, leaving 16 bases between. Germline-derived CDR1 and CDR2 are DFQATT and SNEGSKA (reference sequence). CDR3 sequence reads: CSAKMGAGTGELFF. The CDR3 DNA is TGCAGTGCCAAGATGGGGGCGGGGACCGGGGAGCTGTTTTTT.

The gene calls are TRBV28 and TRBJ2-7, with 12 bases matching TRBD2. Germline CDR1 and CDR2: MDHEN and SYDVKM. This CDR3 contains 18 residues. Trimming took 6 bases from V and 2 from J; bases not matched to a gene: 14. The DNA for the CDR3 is TGTGCCAGCAGGGGGACGATTGGGACTAGCGGGCCAACCTACGAGCAGTACTTC. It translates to CASRGTIGTSGPTYEQYF. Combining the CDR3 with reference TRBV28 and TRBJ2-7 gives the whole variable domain DVKVTQSSRYLVKRTGEKVFLECVQDMDHENMFWYRQDPGLGLRLIYFSYDVKMKEKGDIPEGYSVSREKKERFSLILESASTNQTSMYLCASRGTIGTSGPTYEQYFGPGTRLTVT.

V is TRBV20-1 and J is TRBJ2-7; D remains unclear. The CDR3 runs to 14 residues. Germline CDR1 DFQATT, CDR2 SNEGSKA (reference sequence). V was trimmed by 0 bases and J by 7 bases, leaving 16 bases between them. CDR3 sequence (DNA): TGCAGTGCTAGAGATAGTGGGCGAGTGGAGGAGCAGTACTTC. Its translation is CSARDSGRVEEQYF.

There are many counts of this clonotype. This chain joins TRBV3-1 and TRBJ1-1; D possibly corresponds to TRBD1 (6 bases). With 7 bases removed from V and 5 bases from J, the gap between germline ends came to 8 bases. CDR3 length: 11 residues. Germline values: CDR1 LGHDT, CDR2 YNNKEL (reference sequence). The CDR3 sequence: CASIRGTEAFF. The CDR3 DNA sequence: TGTGCCAGCATAAGGGGGACTGAAGCTTTCTTT.

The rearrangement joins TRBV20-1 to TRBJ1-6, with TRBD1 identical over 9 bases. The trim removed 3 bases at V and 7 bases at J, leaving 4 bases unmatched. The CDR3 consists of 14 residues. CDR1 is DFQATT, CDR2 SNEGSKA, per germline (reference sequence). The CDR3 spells CSASRDRENSPLHF. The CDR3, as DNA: TGCAGTGCTAGTCGGGACAGGGAAAATTCACCCCTCCACTTT.

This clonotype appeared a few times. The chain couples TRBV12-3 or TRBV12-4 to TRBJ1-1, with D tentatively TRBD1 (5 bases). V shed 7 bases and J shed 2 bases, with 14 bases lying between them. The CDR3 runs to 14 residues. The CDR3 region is CASTLQDYNTEAFF. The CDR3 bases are TGTGCCAGCACCCTACAGGATTATAACACTGAAGCTTTCTTT.

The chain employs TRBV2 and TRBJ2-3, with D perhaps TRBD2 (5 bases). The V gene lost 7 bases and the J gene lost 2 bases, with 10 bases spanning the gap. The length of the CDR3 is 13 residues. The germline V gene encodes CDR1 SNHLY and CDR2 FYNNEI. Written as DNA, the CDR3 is TGTGCCAGCACGGGGTCGGCCACAGATACGCAGTATTTT. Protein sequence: CASTGSATDTQYF.